This T cell receptor (beta chain) was obtained from a study of blood T cell repertoires in COVID-19. The CDR3 contains 14 residues. Per the germline V gene, CDR1 is SGDLS and CDR2 is YYNGEE. Trimming removed 4 bases from V and 4 bases from J; junction bases left unmatched: 6. Sequencing was performed with immunoSEQ multiplex PCR; in TCRdb, only in-frame clones are kept and a portion is missing. Of hundreds of thousands of clones in the sample, almost 85% were seen once. The clonotype originates from an elderly woman with acute or convalescent COVID-19. The sample consisted of peripheral blood. The rearrangement joins TRBV9 to TRBJ1-2, with 8 bases that match TRBD1. CDR3 protein: CASSFKDRAYGYTF. The CDR3 bases are TGTGCCAGCAGCTTCAAGGACAGGGCCTATGGCTACACCTTC.